The next 26 T cell receptor beta chains were all read from a single sample in a study of T-cell reconstitution after alpha-beta-depleted transplantation in children. The library targeted TCRbeta and was prepared with unique molecular identifiers. TCRdb fed the PCR reads into MiXCR, producing one record per CDR3 protein. The sample lists about 980,000 distinct CDR3 sequences, less than 30% occurring once. The source was PBMCs, mostly from graft donor cells, collected 360 days after TCRalphabeta/CD19-depleted stem cell transplant. The receptors come from a boy in the first two years of life who had a stem cell transplant for SCID, so the T cells may come from the graft donor.

Note on this clonotype: An end of the junction does not agree with germline; a read error may underlie this. The chain combines TRBV12-3 or TRBV12-4 with TRBJ1-2; 9 bases align to TRBD1. This CDR3 has 15 amino acids. The CDR3 DNA reads TGTGCCAGCAGTCATAGGACAGGGGAGAACTCTGGCTACACCTTC. Its protein product is CASSHRTGENSGYTF.

V is TRBV15 and J is TRBJ2-7; 7 bases line up with TRBD1. The length of the CDR3 is 13 residues. V lost 4 bases to trimming and J lost 3 bases; unmatched junction nucleotides: 3. Germline V CDR1 and CDR2: LNHNV, YYDKDF (reference sequence). The CDR3 sequence is CATSNRGVYEQYF. In DNA form, the CDR3 reads TGTGCCACCAGCAACAGGGGAGTCTACGAGCAGTACTTC.

The chain recombines TRBV13 with TRBJ1-6; D is perhaps TRBD1 (5 bases). CDR3 size: 15 residues. CDR1 and CDR2 from the germline V gene are PRHDT and FYEKMQ (reference sequence). V was trimmed by 5 bases and J by 9 bases, leaving 17 bases between them. The CDR3 region is CASSLRGTPLSPLHF. In DNA, the CDR3 is TGTGCCAGCAGCCTCCGCGGGACGCCGCTTTCACCCCTCCACTTT.

This clonotype was observed a few times. The V gene is TRBV20-1, the J gene TRBJ2-7, with 7 positions matching TRBD1. J gave up 4 bases and V 2 bases, and 11 bases lay outside the gene matches. The CDR3 consists of 15 residues. CDR1 is DFQATT, CDR2 SNEGSKA, per germline (reference sequence). This CDR3 is CSARPMTGPLYEQYF. The DNA for the CDR3 is TGCAGTGCTAGACCGATGACAGGGCCGCTGTACGAGCAGTACTTC.

Only a few counts were recorded for this clonotype. This chain links TRBV20-1 with TRBJ1-2, with D hard to call. The CDR3 length is 13 residues. V dropped 3 bases and J dropped 2 bases, with 10 bases sitting between them. Germline CDR1 DFQATT, CDR2 SNEGSKA (reference sequence). This CDR3 is CSASESRNYGYTF. In DNA form, the CDR3 reads TGCAGTGCTAGTGAGTCTAGAAACTATGGCTACACCTTC.

This chain links TRBV2 with TRBJ2-5; no reliable D call. The CDR3 is 13 amino acids. V lost 7 bases and J lost 5, with 14 bases in between. Germline V gene lookup returns CDR1 SNHLY and CDR2 FYNNEI. The CDR3 sequence: CASNPDQRETQYF. CDR3 nucleotide sequence: TGTGCCAGCAATCCTGACCAGAGGGAGACCCAGTACTTC.

This clonotype came up a few times. J is TRBJ2-1 and V is TRBV5-6; 11 bases match TRBD1. The J segment lost 2 bases and the V segment lost 4 bases, leaving 5 bases of the junction unmatched. The CDR3 spans 16 residues. Germline V gives CDR1 SGHDT, CDR2 YYEEEE. The CDR3 loop is CASSADRGRTYNEQFF. CDR3 in DNA: TGTGCCAGCAGCGCGGACAGGGGGCGAACCTACAATGAGCAGTTCTTC.

This sequence joins TRBV11-2 and TRBJ2-4; D not resolved. The CDR3 runs 18 residues. V lost 5 bases and J lost 0, with 20 bases in between. Germline-derived CDR1 and CDR2 are SGHAT and FQNNGV. The CDR3 loop reads CASSPCRVHSLAKNIQYF. The CDR3 region has the DNA TGTGCCAGCAGCCCTTGTAGGGTTCACTCACTAGCCAAAAACATTCAGTACTTC.

The gene calls are TRBV5-6 and TRBJ2-7, with 13 bases that match TRBD2. The germline V gene has CDR1 SGHDT and CDR2 YYEEEE. CDR3 size: 12 residues. V dropped 7 bases and J dropped 5; count of bases not matched to a gene: 0. CDR3: CASGTSGDEQYF. CDR3 coding DNA: TGTGCCAGCGGGACTAGCGGGGACGAGCAGTACTTC. Supplemented by reference TRBV5-6 and TRBJ2-7, the full variable domain reads DAGVTQSPTHLIKTRGQQVTLRCSPKSGHDTVSWYQQALGQGPQFIFQYYEEEERQRGNFPDRFSGHQFPNYSSELNVNALLLGDSALYLCASGTSGDEQYFGPGTRLTVT.

This clonotype was seen only a few times. This chain joins TRBV24-1 and TRBJ2-1, with D possibly matching TRBD2 (5 bases). The CDR3 has 15 residues. Trimming removed 3 bases at V and 6 bases at J, with 14 bases between. CDR1 is KGHDR, CDR2 SFDVKD, per germline. CDR3 in amino acids: CATSDPHRGANEQFF. The CDR3 DNA reads as TGTGCCACCAGTGATCCCCATCGGGGAGCCAATGAGCAGTTCTTC.

This clonotype was counted only a few times. The V gene is TRBV5-4, the J gene TRBJ2-1, with TRBD2 matching 12 bases. Germline values: CDR1 SGHNT, CDR2 YYREEE (reference sequence). The CDR3 runs 20 residues. The ends lost 2 bases at V and 0 bases at J; junction bases unmatched: 12. DNA for the CDR3: TGTGCCAGCAGCTTCGGGCCAACCCTAGCGGGGGGGAGCTCCTACAATGAGCAGTTCTTC. As protein: CASSFGPTLAGGSSYNEQFF.

V gene TRBV12-3 or TRBV12-4 combines with J gene TRBJ1-4; no definite D call. Trimming stripped 3 bases from V and 6 bases from J, with 11 bases between. The CDR3 covers 14 residues. CDR3 sequence: CASSFSDPHEKLFF. For the CDR3, the DNA is TGTGCCAGCAGTTTTTCAGATCCACATGAAAAACTGTTTTTT.

J is TRBJ2-6 and V is TRBV19; D is undetermined. CDR1 is LNHDA, CDR2 SQIVND, per germline (reference sequence). V lost 3 bases, J lost 0 bases, and 12 bases lay in between. The CDR3 is made up of 17 amino acids. CDR3 coding DNA: TGTGCCAGTAGTATTAGGACGCCTGTCTCTGGGGCCAACGTCCTGACTTTC. Translation gives CASSIRTPVSGANVLTF.

This clonotype was seen many times. The V gene is TRBV11-3, the J gene TRBJ1-1; TRBD1 matches at 7 bases. The ends lost 5 bases at V and 4 bases at J; junction bases unmatched: 10. Germline CDR1 SGHNT, CDR2 YENEEA. The CDR3 runs 15 residues. The CDR3 spells CASSRGGGAGTEAFF. The CDR3 DNA reads as TGTGCCAGCAGCCGAGGAGGGGGCGCGGGCACTGAAGCTTTCTTT.

This clonotype has at least ten counts. This chain's CDR3 is CASSLGQGLYNEQFF. In DNA, the CDR3 is TGCGCCAGCAGCTTGGGACAGGGACTCTACAATGAGCAGTTCTTC. The chain combines TRBV5-1 with TRBJ2-1, with D possibly matching TRBD1 (7 bases). Trimming pared 0 bases from V and 3 bases from J, leaving 10 bases between. The germline V gene has CDR1 SGHRS and CDR2 YFSETQ. The CDR3 contains 15 residues.

This clonotype turned up a few times. This sequence joins TRBV20-1 and TRBJ2-3; D unresolved. Trimming cost V 5 bases and J 4 bases, with 16 bases left between them. CDR3 length equals 14 residues. The germline V gene encodes CDR1 DFQATT and CDR2 SNEGSKA (reference sequence). DNA of the CDR3: TGCAGTGCTCATCCCTACGTTGGGCCAGATACGCAGTATTTT. Its protein is CSAHPYVGPDTQYF.

V usage is TRBV5-1 and J usage is TRBJ1-1, with 7 bases that match TRBD1. The germline V gene encodes CDR1 SGHRS and CDR2 YFSETQ. CDR3 size: 16 residues. J lost 1 base, V lost 1 base, and 7 bases had no gene match. The CDR3 coding sequence is TGCGCCAGCAGCTTGACCACAGGGGTGTCGAACACTGAAGCTTTCTTT. As protein: CASSLTTGVSNTEAFF. The full variable domain, its missing parts supplied by reference TRBV5-1 and TRBJ1-1, is KAGVTQTPRYLIKTRGQQVTLSCSPISGHRSVSWYQQTPGQGLQFLFEYFSETQRNKGNFPGRFSGRQFSNSRSEMNVSTLELGDSALYLCASSLTTGVSNTEAFFGQGTRLTVV.

This clonotype was observed a few times. V usage is TRBV4-1 and J usage is TRBJ2-3, with D possibly matching TRBD2 (6 bases). The germline V gene encodes CDR1 MGHRA and CDR2 YSYEKL. Trimming cost V 5 bases and J 3 bases, with 15 bases left between them. This CDR3 comprises 15 residues. The CDR3 is CASSDTGVGTDTQYF. The CDR3, as DNA: TGCGCCAGCAGCGATACGGGGGTAGGTACAGATACGCAGTATTTT.

This chain joins TRBV20-1 and TRBJ2-2; 7 bases fit TRBD2. The length of the CDR3 is 16 residues. Germline CDR1 reads DFQATT; CDR2 reads SNEGSKA (reference sequence). V lost 6 bases, J lost 2 bases, and 12 bases stayed unmatched. CDR3 loop: CSAKGVAGTNTGELFF. CDR3 nucleotides: TGCAGTGCCAAGGGCGTAGCGGGTACTAACACCGGGGAGCTGTTTTTT.

The V and J genes are TRBV20-1 and TRBJ2-5; D gene ambiguous. Trimming pared 3 bases from V and 5 bases from J, leaving 13 bases between. The germline V gene encodes CDR1 DFQATT and CDR2 SNEGSKA (reference sequence). CDR3 length: 13 amino acids. CDR3 amino acids: CSASPSTLETQYF. The DNA for the CDR3 is TGCAGTGCTAGCCCTTCGACCCTGGAGACCCAGTACTTC.

A few counts support this clonotype. This chain joins TRBV6-2 or TRBV6-3 and TRBJ1-5; D gene unclear. Germline V gene sequence: CDR1 MNHEY, CDR2 SVGEGT. Deletions cut 10 bases from V and 0 bases from J, with 10 bases between. This CDR3 region has 13 residues. CDR3 loop: CATQRDSNQPQHF. DNA for the CDR3: TGTGCCACCCAGCGTGATAGCAATCAGCCCCAGCATTTT.

The gene calls are TRBV7-9 and TRBJ1-2; TRBD1 aligns across 9 bases. Germline lookup yields CDR1 SEHNR and CDR2 FQNEAQ (reference sequence). The CDR3 spans 15 residues. V dropped 5 bases and J dropped 9; count of bases not matched to a gene: 13. The CDR3 DNA reads TGTGCCAGCAGCCTTGGGGACAGGGAGGAGAGTAGCTACACCTTC. Encoded protein: CASSLGDREESSYTF.

There are a few counts of this clonotype. The chain uses TRBV20-1 and TRBJ2-7, with TRBD1 matching over 9 bases. The CDR3 totals 16 residues. V trimming: 0 bases; J trimming: 4 bases; junction bases outside the gene matches: 10. CDR1 and CDR2 from the germline V gene are DFQATT and SNEGSKA (reference sequence). The CDR3 region has the DNA TGCAGTGCTAGAGATTTTAGACAGGGGGTTGTTTACGAGCAGTACTTC. This translates into CSARDFRQGVVYEQYF.

The chain carries TRBV5-1 and TRBJ2-5; perhaps D is TRBD1 or TRBD2 (5 bases each). With 2 bases removed from V and 4 bases from J, the gap between germline ends came to 12 bases. Germline V gene lookup returns CDR1 SGHRS and CDR2 YFSETQ. The CDR3 sequence is 14 residues long. DNA of the CDR3: TGCGCCAGCAGCTTCCGGGGCCAGCTAGAGACCCAGTACTTC. Its protein is CASSFRGQLETQYF.

The gene calls are TRBV12-3 or TRBV12-4 and TRBJ2-4, with a tentative D call TRBD2 (6 bases). V was pared by 1 base and J by 9 bases, with 10 bases between. This CDR3 is built from 13 residues. This chain's CDR3 is CASSLGGESIQYF. The CDR3 nucleotides are TGTGCCAGCAGTTTAGGGGGGGAGAGCATTCAGTACTTC.

This clonotype was recorded a few times. J is TRBJ1-1 and V is TRBV13; D is undetermined. CDR3 length: 17 residues. Trimming removed 5 bases at V and 0 bases at J, with 19 bases between. Germline assignment: CDR1 PRHDT and CDR2 FYEKMQ (reference sequence). The CDR3 loop reads CASSIIRLGIMNTEAFF. CDR3 sequence (DNA): TGTGCCAGCAGCATCATTAGGTTGGGGATTATGAACACTGAAGCTTTCTTT.